One and the same sample provided the 7 T cell receptor beta chains below, sequenced in a study of blood T cell repertoires in COVID-19. Only in-frame clones appear in the TCRdb table, and some are missing; sequencing was by immunoSEQ multiplex PCR. The data show about 320,000 clones, with 89% seen just once and approximately 5.5% held by the top ten. What was sequenced was PBMCs or T cells enriched from blood (not recorded which). These receptors were taken from a man aged 60 to 75 who had recovered from COVID-19.

This clone showed up just once. The chain has TRBV30 and TRBJ1-3; D not resolved. Germline lookup yields CDR1 GTSNPN and CDR2 SVGIG (reference sequence). V lost 0 bases to trimming and J lost 0 bases, with 6 bases between them. The CDR3 runs 14 residues. In nucleotides, the CDR3 is TGTGCCTGGAGTGTATGTCTCTCTGGAAACACCATATATTTT. This gives the protein CAWSVCLSGNTIYF.

This chain uses TRBV6-5 with TRBJ1-5, with D tentatively TRBD1 (6 bases). This CDR3 region has 15 residues. CDR1 and CDR2 (germline): MNHEY, SVGAGI. Trimming pared 6 bases from V and 6 bases from J, leaving 18 bases between. CDR3 sequence reads: CASRGPGQGTQPQHF. In DNA form, the CDR3 reads TGTGCCAGCAGAGGTCCGGGACAAGGGACTCAGCCCCAGCATTTT.

The rearrangement joins TRBV2 to TRBJ1-1; 9 nucleotides match TRBD1. CDR3 size: 15 residues. Germline trimming cut 6 bases from V and 0 bases from J; bases unmatched to any gene: 5. The V gene's germline CDR1 is SNHLY and CDR2 FYNNEI. Here the CDR3 reads CASRERDRVNTEAFF. Here the CDR3 DNA reads TGTGCCAGCAGGGAGAGGGACAGGGTGAACACTGAAGCTTTCTTT.

Only a few counts were recorded for this clone. The chain has TRBV6-2 or TRBV6-3 and TRBJ2-7; D may be TRBD2 (6 bases). The CDR3 length is 17 residues. Trimming took 2 bases from V and 6 from J, leaving 23 bases between them. Germline V CDR1 and CDR2: MNHEY, SVGEGT. The CDR3 reads CASSYRITSTPGSEQYF. DNA for the CDR3: TGTGCCAGCAGTTACCGCATCACTAGCACCCCGGGATCCGAGCAGTACTTC.

The genes are TRBV3-1 (or the pseudogene TRBV3-2) and TRBJ2-7; D is unclear. The CDR3 covers 15 residues. From germline, CDR1 is LGHDT and CDR2 YNNKEL (reference sequence). V was cut by 1 base and J by 7 bases, with 17 bases left in between. The CDR3 loop is CASSQGAISSGEQYF. The CDR3 DNA follows: TGTGCCAGCAGCCAAGGAGCTATTAGCTCCGGTGAGCAGTACTTC.

The chain joins TRBV4-1 to TRBJ2-7, with D perhaps matching TRBD2 (6 bases). Trimming stripped 3 bases from V and 0 bases from J, with 15 bases between. The CDR3 is 16 amino acids. Germline V gene data show CDR1 as MGHRA and CDR2 as YSYEKL. In DNA form, the CDR3 reads TGCGCCAGCAGCCACCCCGGGACTTATAGCTCCTACGAGCAGTACTTC. Its translation is CASSHPGTYSSYEQYF.

This chain links TRBV7-6 with TRBJ2-1; 9 bases are shared with TRBD2. Germline loops: CDR1 SGHVS, CDR2 FNYEAQ. V lost 0 bases and J lost 8; bases outside the gene matches: 11. The CDR3 is 17 residues long. CDR3 coding DNA: TGTGCCAGCAGCTTAGCCCCCCCCGCGGGAGGGCCTGATGAGCAGTTCTTC. Encoded protein: CASSLAPPAGGPDEQFF.